The source of this T cell receptor beta chain is a study of naive and memory T cell subsets. A UMI-containing oligonucleotide was joined by 3' ligation to the TCR cDNA template. Ligated cDNA underwent four rounds of PCR with nested alpha and beta constant region primers and SP2. TCRdb reprocessed the 5' RACE reads with MiXCR, giving one entry per CDR3 protein. Of roughly 62,000 distinct CDR3 sequences in the sample, about 7.2% were seen once. The CDR3 has 14 amino acids. V shed 5 bases and J shed 5 bases, with 15 bases lying between them. The V gene's germline CDR1 is SEHNR and CDR2 FQNEAQ (reference sequence).

The genes are TRBV7-9 and TRBJ2-5; D is tentatively TRBD1 or TRBD2 (5 bases each). This receptor was taken from a male donor in good health. DNA for the CDR3: TGTGCCAGCAGCCCCGACCCAGGGACGGAGACCCAGTACTTC. This translates into CASSPDPGTETQYF.